The clone carrying this T cell receptor (beta chain) was counted a single time. Its antigen is as yet unknown. The study sampled blood at baseline, cycle 4 day 1, and cycle 7 day 1. V gave up 5 bases and J gave up 2 bases, with 14 bases separating them. CDR1 is SGHTA, CDR2 FQGTGA, per germline. CDR3 length equals 15 residues. These data come from a study of OX40 agonist ivuxolimab in advanced cancers. Study information: Dosing consisted of intravenous ivuxolimab at 0.01 to 10 mg/kg every 2 weeks. Participants averaged about 66 years of age (range about 23 to 80) and were 75% to 90% male. Study outcomes and limitations: Within 6 weeks, CD4+ and CD8+ blood T cells expanded clonally at 0.1 to 3.0 mg/kg.

Sequenced by immunoSEQ multiplex PCR; TCRdb stores in-frame clones only, minus some. This repertoire shows fewer than 45,000 clones, roughly 88% found once; its top ten account for roughly 13%. The V call is TRBV7-3, the J call TRBJ2-3; D is possibly TRBD2 (5 bases). This TCR came from an adult with an advanced solid tumor such as melanoma, head and neck, liver or kidney cancer. The sample here was CD4+ or CD8+ T cells sorted from blood, taken in a trial of the OX40 agonist ivuxolimab. The CDR3 here is CASSPRGRDTDTQYF. In DNA, the CDR3 is TGTGCCAGCAGCCCCCGTGGGAGAGACACAGATACGCAGTATTTT.